This T cell receptor (beta chain) was found in a study of blood T cells in healthy people across ages. It was with a sample-barcoded 5' primer and a J-beta primer mix that a second PCR of about 6 to 11 cycles was run. TCRdb reprocessed the 5' RACE reads with MiXCR, giving one entry per CDR3 protein. The profile covers 600,000 to 1,000,000 distinct CDR3 sequences, with around a quarter appearing a single time and 3.7% taken by the ten largest. In germline, CDR1 is MGHDK, CDR2 SYGVNS. CDR3 size: 16 residues. To note about this clonotype: The junction differs from germline at one of its ends, possibly a read error.

These same records also appear under a second study, on T cells of mothers and their children. That paper adds: The effect of thymic selection on TCR recombination output is similar between related and unrelated pairs.

The TCR originated in a boy younger than 18 in good health. The sample taken for sequencing was blood. V is TRBV25-1 and J is TRBJ2-5; the match to TRBD2 covers 11 bases. CDR3 nucleotides: TGTGCCGGCAGTGATCTGACTAGCGGGATAGAAGAGACCCAGTACTTC. This gives the protein CAGSDLTSGIEETQYF. Variable domain in full (rest from reference TRBV25-1 and TRBJ2-5): EADIYQTPRYLVIGTGKKITLECSQTMGHDKMYWYQQDPGMELHLIHYSYGVNSTEKGDLSSESTVSRIRTEHFPLTLESARPSHTSQYLCAGSDLTSGIEETQYFGPGTRLLVL.